This T cell receptor beta chain was observed in a study of T cells in localized non-small cell lung cancer. General observations from the study: Median detection of top 100 tumor clones in adjacent lung was 57 clones. Longer overall survival was associated with a higher density of T cells in the blood.

Germline CDR1 MDHEN, CDR2 SYDVKM. Trimming removed 2 bases from V and 6 bases from J; junction bases left unmatched: 0. CDR3 length equals 13 residues. This clone was observed a single time. The antigen remains unidentified. Sequencing used immunoSEQ multiplex PCR; TCRdb keeps in-frame clones, though not all of them. Here the sample spans 100,000 to 150,000 clones, around 89% being singletons. This chain uses TRBV28 with TRBJ2-2, with TRBD1 matching 7 bases. The sequence derives from a female donor older than 55 with stage I lung adenocarcinoma. This sample comprised peripheral blood, obtained before any cancer treatment. The CDR3, as DNA: TGTGCCAGCAGTTTACAGGGGGCCGGGGAGCTGTTTTTT. Its protein product is CASSLQGAGELFF.